Sequencing of this T cell receptor beta chain was carried out in a study of PD-1 blockade in classical Hodgkin lymphoma. The protocol was immunoSEQ multiplex PCR, while the TCRdb copy is restricted to in-frame clones and leaves out a portion. This table has 100,000 or so clones, just over 90% appearing once. CDR1 WSHSY and CDR2 SAAADI come from the germline V gene. Trimming cost V 4 bases and J 8 bases, with 15 bases left between them. The CDR3 is 14 residues long. Time point: cycle 4 day 1 (C4D1), after less than 7 weeks of nivolumab. The patients all showed relapse after autologous stem cell transplantation, while their brentuximab vedotin exposure varied.

The genes are TRBV10-2 and TRBJ2-1; D is uncertain. The input for sequencing was peripheral blood mononuclear cells (PBMCs), taken before the fourth cycle of nivolumab. The origin of this receptor is a human donor with classical Hodgkin lymphoma. The CDR3 is CASSGSTPWDEQFF. The CDR3 nucleotides are TGCGCCAGCAGTGGAAGCACCCCATGGGATGAGCAGTTCTTC.